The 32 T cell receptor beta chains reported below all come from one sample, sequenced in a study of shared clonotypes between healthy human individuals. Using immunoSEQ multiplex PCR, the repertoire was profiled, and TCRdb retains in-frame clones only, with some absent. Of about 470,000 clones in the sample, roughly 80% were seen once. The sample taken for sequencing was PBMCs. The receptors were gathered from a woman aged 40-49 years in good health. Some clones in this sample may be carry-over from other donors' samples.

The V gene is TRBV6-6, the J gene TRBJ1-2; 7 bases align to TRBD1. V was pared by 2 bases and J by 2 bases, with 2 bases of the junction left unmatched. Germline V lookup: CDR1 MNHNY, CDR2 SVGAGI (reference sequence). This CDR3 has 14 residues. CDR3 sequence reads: CASSYGQANYGYTF. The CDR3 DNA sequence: TGTGCCAGCAGTTACGGACAGGCCAACTATGGCTACACCTTC.

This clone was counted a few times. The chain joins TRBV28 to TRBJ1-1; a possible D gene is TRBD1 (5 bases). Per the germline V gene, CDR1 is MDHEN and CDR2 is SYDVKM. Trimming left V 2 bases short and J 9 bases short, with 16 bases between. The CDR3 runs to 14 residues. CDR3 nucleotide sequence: TGTGCCAGCAGTTTAGGAGTCCCCAGGGCCCAAGCTTTCTTT. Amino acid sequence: CASSLGVPRAQAFF.

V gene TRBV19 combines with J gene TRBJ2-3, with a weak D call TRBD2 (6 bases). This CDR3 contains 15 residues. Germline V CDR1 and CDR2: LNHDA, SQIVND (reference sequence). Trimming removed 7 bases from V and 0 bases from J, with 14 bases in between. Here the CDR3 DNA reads TGTGCCAGTACCTCTAGCGACACTAGCACAGATACGCAGTATTTT. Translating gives CASTSSDTSTDTQYF.

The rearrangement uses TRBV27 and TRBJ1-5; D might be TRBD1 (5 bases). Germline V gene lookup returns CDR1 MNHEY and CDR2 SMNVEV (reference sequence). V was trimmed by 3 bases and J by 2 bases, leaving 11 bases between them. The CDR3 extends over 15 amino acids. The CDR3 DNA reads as TGTGCCAGCAGTTTGATGGGGACCGGCAATCAGCCCCAGCATTTT. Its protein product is CASSLMGTGNQPQHF.

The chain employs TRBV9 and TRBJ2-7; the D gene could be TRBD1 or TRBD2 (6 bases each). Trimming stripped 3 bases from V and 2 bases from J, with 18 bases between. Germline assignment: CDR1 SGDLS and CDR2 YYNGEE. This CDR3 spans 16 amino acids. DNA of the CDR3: TGTGCCAGCAGCGCTGTAGGGGGGTCGGGGACCTACGAGCAGTACTTC. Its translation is CASSAVGGSGTYEQYF.

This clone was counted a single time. The CDR3 protein is CAWSKDPDEQYF. As DNA, the CDR3 is TGTGCCTGGAGTAAGGACCCCGACGAGCAGTACTTC. The gene calls are TRBV30 and TRBJ2-7; D gene uncertain. Germline-derived CDR1 and CDR2 are GTSNPN and SVGIG (reference sequence). The ends were cut back, 2 bases at V and 5 bases at J, with 10 bases in the middle. The CDR3 loop spans 12 amino acids.

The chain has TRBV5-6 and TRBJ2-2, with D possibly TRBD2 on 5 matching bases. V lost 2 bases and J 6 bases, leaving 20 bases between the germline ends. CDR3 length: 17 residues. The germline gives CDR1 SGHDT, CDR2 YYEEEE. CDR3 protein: CASSLWRASGSAGELFF. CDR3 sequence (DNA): TGTGCCAGCAGCTTATGGCGGGCCAGCGGTTCGGCCGGGGAGCTGTTTTTT. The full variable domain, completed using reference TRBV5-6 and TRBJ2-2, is DAGVTQSPTHLIKTRGQQVTLRCSPKSGHDTVSWYQQALGQGPQFIFQYYEEEERQRGNFPDRFSGHQFPNYSSELNVNALLLGDSALYLCASSLWRASGSAGELFFGEGSRLTVL.

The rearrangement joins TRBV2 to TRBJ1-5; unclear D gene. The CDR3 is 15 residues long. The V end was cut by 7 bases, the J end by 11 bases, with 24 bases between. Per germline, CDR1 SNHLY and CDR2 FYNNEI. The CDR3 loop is CASTMRSVWGGTQHF. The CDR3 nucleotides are TGTGCCAGCACCATGCGGTCTGTGTGGGGTGGGACCCAGCATTTT.

DNA of the CDR3: TGCGCCAGCAGCCCCGGACAGGGAATTGCCACTGAAGCTTTCTTT. Its translation is CASSPGQGIATEAFF. The J gene is TRBJ1-1, the V gene TRBV5-1; 8 bases fit TRBD1. V trimming: 4 bases; J trimming: 4 bases; junction bases outside the gene matches: 9. The CDR3 runs 15 residues. Germline V gives CDR1 SGHRS, CDR2 YFSETQ. Using reference TRBV5-1 and TRBJ1-1 for the parts outside the CDR3, the full variable domain is KAGVTQTPRYLIKTRGQQVTLSCSPISGHRSVSWYQQTPGQGLQFLFEYFSETQRNKGNFPGRFSGRQFSNSRSEMNVSTLELGDSALYLCASSPGQGIATEAFFGQGTRLTVV.

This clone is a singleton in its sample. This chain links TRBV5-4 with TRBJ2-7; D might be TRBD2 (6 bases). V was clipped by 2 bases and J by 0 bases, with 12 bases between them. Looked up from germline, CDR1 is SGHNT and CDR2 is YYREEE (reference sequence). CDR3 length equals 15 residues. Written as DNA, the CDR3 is TGTGCCAGCAGCTTAGCGGGCCCTAGCTCCTACGAGCAGTACTTC. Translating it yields CASSLAGPSSYEQYF. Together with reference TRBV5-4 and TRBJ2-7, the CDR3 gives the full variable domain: ETGVTQSPTHLIKTRGQQVTLRCSSQSGHNTVSWYQQALGQGPQFIFQYYREEENGRGNFPPRFSGLQFPNYSSELNVNALELDDSALYLCASSLAGPSSYEQYFGPGTRLTVT.

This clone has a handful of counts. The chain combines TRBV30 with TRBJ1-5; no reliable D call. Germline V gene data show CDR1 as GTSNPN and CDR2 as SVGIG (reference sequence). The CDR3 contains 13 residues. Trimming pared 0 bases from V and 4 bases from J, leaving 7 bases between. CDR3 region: CAWSVAWNQPQHF. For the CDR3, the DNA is TGTGCCTGGAGTGTTGCCTGGAATCAGCCCCAGCATTTT.

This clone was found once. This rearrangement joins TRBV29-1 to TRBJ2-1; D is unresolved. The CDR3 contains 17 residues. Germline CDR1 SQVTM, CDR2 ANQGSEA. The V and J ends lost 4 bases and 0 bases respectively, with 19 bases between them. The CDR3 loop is CSVVLAKPESSYNEQFF. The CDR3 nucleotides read TGCAGCGTTGTCTTGGCCAAACCTGAAAGCTCCTACAATGAGCAGTTCTTC.

Here the CDR3 DNA reads TGTGCCAGCAGTCCCGGACTTACCCTTGGTGAGCAGTTCTTC. Its protein is CASSPGLTLGEQFF. The chain joins TRBV27 to TRBJ2-1; D is perhaps TRBD2 (5 bases). Deletions cut 5 bases from V and 9 bases from J, with 17 bases between. CDR3 length equals 14 residues. CDR1 is MNHEY, CDR2 SMNVEV, per germline (reference sequence).

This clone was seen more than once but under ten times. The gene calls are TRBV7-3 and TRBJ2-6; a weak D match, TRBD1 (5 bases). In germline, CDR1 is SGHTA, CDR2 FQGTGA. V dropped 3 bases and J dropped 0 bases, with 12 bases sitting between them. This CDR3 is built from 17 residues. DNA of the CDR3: TGTGCCAGCAGCTTTTTCAGGGCTGCCTCTGGGGCCAACGTCCTGACTTTC. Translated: CASSFFRAASGANVLTF.

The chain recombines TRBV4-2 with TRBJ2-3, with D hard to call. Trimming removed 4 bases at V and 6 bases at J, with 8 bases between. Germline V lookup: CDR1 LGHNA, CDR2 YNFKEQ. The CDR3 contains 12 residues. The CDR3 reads CASSRDRDTQYF. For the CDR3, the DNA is TGTGCCAGCAGCCGGGATCGCGATACGCAGTATTTT.

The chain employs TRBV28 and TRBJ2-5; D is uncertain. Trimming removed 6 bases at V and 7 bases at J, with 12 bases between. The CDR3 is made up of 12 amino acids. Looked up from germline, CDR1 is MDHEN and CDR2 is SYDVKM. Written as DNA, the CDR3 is TGTGCCAGCAGAAGCCGAGGCGGGACCCAGTACTTC. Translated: CASRSRGGTQYF.

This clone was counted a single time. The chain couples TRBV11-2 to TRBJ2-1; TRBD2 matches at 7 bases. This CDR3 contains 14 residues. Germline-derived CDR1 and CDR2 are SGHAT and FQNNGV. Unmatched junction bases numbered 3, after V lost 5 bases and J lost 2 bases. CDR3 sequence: CASSQSGTYNEQFF. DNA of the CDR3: TGTGCCAGCAGCCAGAGCGGGACCTACAATGAGCAGTTCTTC.

The CDR3 here is CASSLVAGGGETQYF. CDR3 coding DNA: TGCGCCAGCAGCTTGGTGGCGGGGGGCGGTGAGACCCAGTACTTC. The chain links TRBV5-1 to TRBJ2-5, with 8 bases lining up with TRBD2. Germline CDR1 is SGHRS and CDR2 is YFSETQ. J lost 5 bases, V lost 0 bases, and 6 bases had no gene match. The CDR3 covers 15 residues. Full variable domain (remainder filled in from reference TRBV5-1 and TRBJ2-5): KAGVTQTPRYLIKTRGQQVTLSCSPISGHRSVSWYQQTPGQGLQFLFEYFSETQRNKGNFPGRFSGRQFSNSRSEMNVSTLELGDSALYLCASSLVAGGGETQYFGPGTRLLVL.

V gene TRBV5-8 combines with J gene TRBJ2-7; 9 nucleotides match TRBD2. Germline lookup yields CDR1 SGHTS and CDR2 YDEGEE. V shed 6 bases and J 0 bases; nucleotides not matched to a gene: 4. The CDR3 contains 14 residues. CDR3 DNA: TGTGCCAGCACCCCACTAGCGGGCTCCTACGAGCAGTACTTC. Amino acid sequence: CASTPLAGSYEQYF.

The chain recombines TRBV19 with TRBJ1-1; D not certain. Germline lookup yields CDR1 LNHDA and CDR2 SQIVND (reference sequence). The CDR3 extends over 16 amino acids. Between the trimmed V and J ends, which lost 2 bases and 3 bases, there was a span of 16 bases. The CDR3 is CASSIPFGRRDTEAFF. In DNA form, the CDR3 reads TGTGCCAGTAGTATACCTTTTGGGAGGAGAGACACTGAAGCTTTCTTT. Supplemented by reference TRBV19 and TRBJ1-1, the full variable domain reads DGGITQSPKYLFRKEGQNVTLSCEQNLNHDAMYWYRQDPGQGLRLIYYSQIVNDFQKGDIAEGYSVSREKKESFPLTVTSAQKNPTAFYLCASSIPFGRRDTEAFFGQGTRLTVV.

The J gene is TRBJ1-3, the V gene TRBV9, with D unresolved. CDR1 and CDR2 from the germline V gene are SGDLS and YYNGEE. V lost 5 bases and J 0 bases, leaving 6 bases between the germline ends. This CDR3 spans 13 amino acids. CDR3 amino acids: CASSSDSGNTIYF. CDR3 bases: TGTGCCAGCAGTTCAGACTCTGGAAACACCATATATTTT.

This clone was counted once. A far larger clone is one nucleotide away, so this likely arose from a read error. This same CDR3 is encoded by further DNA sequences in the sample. CDR3 DNA: TGCGCCAGCAGTTACTCGCAGGGGACTTACGAGCAGTACTTC. Amino acids: CASSYSQGTYEQYF. This chain connects TRBV6-5 to TRBJ2-7, with D perhaps being TRBD1 or TRBD2 (6 bases each). Per the germline V gene, CDR1 is MNHEY and CDR2 is SVGAGI. This CDR3 has 14 amino acids.

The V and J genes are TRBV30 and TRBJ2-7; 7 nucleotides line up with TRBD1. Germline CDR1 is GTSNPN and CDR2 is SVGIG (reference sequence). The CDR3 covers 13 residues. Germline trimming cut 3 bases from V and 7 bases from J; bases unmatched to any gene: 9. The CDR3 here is CAWRGQNVGEQYF. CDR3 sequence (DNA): TGTGCCTGGAGGGGACAGAATGTGGGGGAGCAGTACTTC.

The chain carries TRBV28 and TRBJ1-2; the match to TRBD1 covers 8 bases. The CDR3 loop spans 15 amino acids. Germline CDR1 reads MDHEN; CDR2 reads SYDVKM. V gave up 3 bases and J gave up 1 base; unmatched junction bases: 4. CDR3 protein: CASSLTGDLNYGYTF. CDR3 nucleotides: TGTGCCAGCAGTTTGACAGGGGACCTTAACTATGGCTACACCTTC.

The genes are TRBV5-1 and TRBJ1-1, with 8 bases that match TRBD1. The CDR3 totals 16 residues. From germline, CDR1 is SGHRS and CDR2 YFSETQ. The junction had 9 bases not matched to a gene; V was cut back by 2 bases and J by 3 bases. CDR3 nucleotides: TGCGCCAGCAGCTTACAGGGGGTGAAGGGGTACACTGAAGCTTTCTTT. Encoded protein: CASSLQGVKGYTEAFF.

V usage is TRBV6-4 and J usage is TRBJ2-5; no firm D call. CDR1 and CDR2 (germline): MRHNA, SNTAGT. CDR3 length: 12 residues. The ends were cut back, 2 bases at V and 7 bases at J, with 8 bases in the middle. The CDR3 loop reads CASSDTRGTQYF. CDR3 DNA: TGTGCCAGCAGTGACACGCGCGGGACCCAGTACTTC.

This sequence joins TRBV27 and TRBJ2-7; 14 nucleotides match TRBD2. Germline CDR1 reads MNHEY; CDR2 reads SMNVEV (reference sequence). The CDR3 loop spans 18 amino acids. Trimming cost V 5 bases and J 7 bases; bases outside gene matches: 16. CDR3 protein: CASSTHGGGLAGVKEQYF. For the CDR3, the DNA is TGTGCCAGCAGTACCCATGGGGGGGGACTAGCGGGAGTTAAAGAGCAGTACTTC.

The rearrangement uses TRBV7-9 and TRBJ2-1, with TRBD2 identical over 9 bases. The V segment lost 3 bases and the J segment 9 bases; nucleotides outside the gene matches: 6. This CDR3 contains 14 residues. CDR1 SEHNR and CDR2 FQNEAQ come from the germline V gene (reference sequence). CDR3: CASSLGGREGEQFF. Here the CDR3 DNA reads TGTGCCAGCAGCTTGGGCGGGAGGGAAGGTGAGCAGTTCTTC.

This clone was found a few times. For the CDR3, the DNA is TGTGCCAGCAGCTTGCCCCGACAGGGAAATGGCTACACCTTC. This encodes CASSLPRQGNGYTF. The chain is built from TRBV5-4 and TRBJ1-2; 7 bases are shared with TRBD1. Germline-derived CDR1 and CDR2 are SGHNT and YYREEE (reference sequence). This CDR3 is 14 amino acids long. J lost 6 bases, V lost 1 base, and 6 bases had no gene match.

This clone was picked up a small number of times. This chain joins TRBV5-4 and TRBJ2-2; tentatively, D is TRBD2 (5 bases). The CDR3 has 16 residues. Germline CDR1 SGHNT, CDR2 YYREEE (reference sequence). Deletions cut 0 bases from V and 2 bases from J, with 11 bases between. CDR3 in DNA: TGTGCCAGCAGCTTGGCCGAGGGCAGAAACACCGGGGAGCTGTTTTTT. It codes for CASSLAEGRNTGELFF.

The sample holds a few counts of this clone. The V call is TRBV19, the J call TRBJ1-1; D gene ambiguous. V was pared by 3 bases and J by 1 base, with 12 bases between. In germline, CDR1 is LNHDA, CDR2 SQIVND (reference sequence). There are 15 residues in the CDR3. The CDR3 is CASSIGPGSNTEAFF. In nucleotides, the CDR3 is TGTGCCAGTAGTATTGGTCCCGGTTCGAACACTGAAGCTTTCTTT.

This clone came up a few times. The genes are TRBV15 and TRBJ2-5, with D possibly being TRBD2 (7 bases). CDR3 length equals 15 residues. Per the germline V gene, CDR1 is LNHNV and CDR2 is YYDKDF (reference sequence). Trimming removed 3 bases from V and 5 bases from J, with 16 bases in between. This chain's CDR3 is CATSRGPEGGETQYF. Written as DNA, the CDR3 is TGTGCCACCAGCAGGGGCCCCGAGGGGGGGGAGACCCAGTACTTC.